This T cell receptor (beta chain) was captured by sequencing in a study of blood T cell dynamics during melanoma immunotherapy. Time point in this sample: pre-treatment baseline. The CDR3 is made up of 13 amino acids. Per germline, CDR1 SNHLY and CDR2 FYNNEI. Regarding this clone: At one end the junction does not follow the germline gene, possibly because of a read error.

Clones were sequenced by immunoSEQ multiplex PCR, and TCRdb holds only the in-frame ones, with some missing. The table lists 8,500 to 14,000 clones, 70% to 90% of them singletons. The input for sequencing was blood, taken from a patient treated with checkpoint blockade. This TCR was recovered from a human donor with melanoma. The gene calls are TRBV2 and TRBJ2-7; D possibly matches TRBD1 or TRBD2 (5 bases each). Written as DNA, the CDR3 is TGTGCCAGCAGTCCAGAAGGGACCCCACCTCCCACCTTC. Its translation is CASSPEGTPPPTF.